Presented here are 8 T cell receptor beta chains from one specimen sequenced in a study of CD8+ T cells in alopecia areata. RNA was isolated and reverse transcribed to cDNA, the sequencing template. TCRdb's table, derived via immunoSEQ multiplex PCR, lists solely in-frame clones and lacks some. Of around 150,000 clones listed, roughly 82% are singletons. The treatment: oral pan-JAK inhibitor, 5-10 mg twice daily. Material: CD8+ T cells sorted from blood, obtained at week 4, from a patient treated with tofacitinib. These receptors came from a human donor with alopecia areata.

This clone was counted once. The CDR3 protein is CASSQATGTNTEAFF. The CDR3 coding sequence is TGCGCCAGCAGCCAAGCGACAGGGACGAACACTGAAGCTTTCTTT. The chain recombines TRBV4-3 with TRBJ1-1, with 7 nucleotides matching TRBD1. CDR3 size: 15 residues. Germline V gene lookup returns CDR1 LGHNA and CDR2 YSLEER. V lost 1 base, J lost 1 base, and 3 bases stayed unmatched.

As regards this clone: The junction departs from the called germline gene at one end, perhaps through a read error. This chain uses TRBV9 with TRBJ2-3; the D gene is possibly TRBD1 (6 bases). The CDR3 contains 16 residues. Germline assignment: CDR1 SGDLS and CDR2 YYNGEE. The CDR3, as DNA: TGTGCCAGCAACCGCGCCGAGGGGGAAAGCACAGATACGCAGTGTTTT. Its translation is CASNRAEGESTDTQCF. The full variable domain, rest sourced from reference TRBV9 and TRBJ2-3, is DSGVTQTPKHLITATGQRVTLRCSPRSGDLSVYWYQQSLDQGLQFLIQYYNGEERAKGNILERFSAQQFPDLHSELNLSSLELGDSALYFCASNRAEGESTDTQCFGPGTRLTVL.

In its sample, this clone was seen once. The chain uses TRBV7-6 and TRBJ2-7; 11 bases align to TRBD1. Germline assignment: CDR1 SGHVS and CDR2 FNYEAQ. The CDR3 length is 17 residues. V lost 5 bases, J lost 3 bases, and 12 bases stayed unmatched. The CDR3 bases are TGTGCCAGCAGCCCAAGGACAGGGGGCGTGAATGGCTACGAGCAGTACTTC. It is translated as CASSPRTGGVNGYEQYF.

The genes are TRBV27 and TRBJ2-1, with 12 bases lining up with TRBD2. V was pared by 4 bases and J by 5 bases, with 3 bases of the junction left unmatched. The CDR3 loop spans 15 amino acids. Looked up from germline, CDR1 is MNHEY and CDR2 is SMNVEV (reference sequence). As DNA, the CDR3 is TGTGCCAGCAGTTCAGGGACTAGCGGGCACAATGAGCAGTTCTTC. This sequence encodes CASSSGTSGHNEQFF.

V usage is TRBV2 and J usage is TRBJ2-7; 8 bases are shared with TRBD2. The CDR3 loop spans 14 amino acids. The V gene's germline CDR1 is SNHLY and CDR2 FYNNEI. The ends lost 7 bases at V and 3 bases at J; junction bases unmatched: 8. The CDR3 nucleotides read TGTGCCAGCACTCCGGGGGGGTCCCTCTACGAGCAGTACTTC. Translated, it gives CASTPGGSLYEQYF.

The chain is built from TRBV27 and TRBJ2-7; the D gene is possibly TRBD2 (6 bases). Per the germline V gene, CDR1 is MNHEY and CDR2 is SMNVEV (reference sequence). The CDR3 length is 16 residues. Trimming cost V 0 bases and J 2 bases, with 14 bases left between them. CDR3 nucleotide sequence: TGTGCCAGCAGTTTATCGAGCTCGGGACTCCCCTACGAGCAGTACTTC. As protein: CASSLSSSGLPYEQYF.

The V call is TRBV7-3, the J call TRBJ2-7; D uncertain. The germline V gene has CDR1 SGHTA and CDR2 FQGTGA. V lost 4 bases to trimming and J lost 3 bases, with 10 bases between them. The CDR3 is 13 residues long. CDR3 nucleotide sequence: TGTGCCAGCAGCTCCCCCCCCTTCTACGAGCAGTACTTC. Amino acids: CASSSPPFYEQYF. Combining the CDR3 with reference TRBV7-3 and TRBJ2-7 gives the whole variable domain GAGVSQTPSNKVTEKGKYVELRCDPISGHTALYWYRQSLGQGPEFLIYFQGTGAADDSGLPNDRFFAVRPEGSVSTLKIQRTERGDSAVYLCASSSPPFYEQYFGPGTRLTVT.

The V and J genes are TRBV29-1 and TRBJ2-2; TRBD2 is a possible D gene (5 bases). In germline, CDR1 is SQVTM, CDR2 ANQGSEA. CDR3 length: 12 residues. Between the trimmed V and J ends, which lost 7 bases and 6 bases, there was a span of 12 bases. CDR3 bases: TGCAGCGCCCCTAGCCCAGCCGGGGAGCTGTTTTTT. Encoded protein: CSAPSPAGELFF.